This T cell receptor (beta chain) derives from a study of T cells in Graves' hyperthyroidism and ophthalmopathy. TCR beta CDR3 regions were amplified from RNA. An initial round of RT-PCR targeting the TCR CDR3 relied on the HTBI primer set. TCRdb analysed the multiplex PCR reads with MiXCR anew, one entry per CDR3 protein. Of around 350,000 distinct CDR3 sequences in the sample, 15% to 19% were seen once. Diagnoses were made from clinical symptoms, serum measures (thyroxine and TRAb), thyroid ultrasound and orbital computed tomography. In this sample, this clonotype turned up a few times. It may be a read error: a sequence one base away is much more abundant. CDR1 is SGHVS and CDR2 is FQNEAQ in the germline V gene. CDR3 length: 15 amino acids.

The source is a woman aged 18-29 years with Graves' hyperthyroidism that later progressed to Graves' ophthalmopathy. The sample comprised blood. The chain combines TRBV7-8 with TRBJ2-1, with TRBD1 identical over 7 bases. The CDR3 DNA is TGTGCCAGCAGCCTGACAGGGCCCTCCTACGATGAGCAGTTCTTC. It specifies CASSLTGPSYDEQFF.